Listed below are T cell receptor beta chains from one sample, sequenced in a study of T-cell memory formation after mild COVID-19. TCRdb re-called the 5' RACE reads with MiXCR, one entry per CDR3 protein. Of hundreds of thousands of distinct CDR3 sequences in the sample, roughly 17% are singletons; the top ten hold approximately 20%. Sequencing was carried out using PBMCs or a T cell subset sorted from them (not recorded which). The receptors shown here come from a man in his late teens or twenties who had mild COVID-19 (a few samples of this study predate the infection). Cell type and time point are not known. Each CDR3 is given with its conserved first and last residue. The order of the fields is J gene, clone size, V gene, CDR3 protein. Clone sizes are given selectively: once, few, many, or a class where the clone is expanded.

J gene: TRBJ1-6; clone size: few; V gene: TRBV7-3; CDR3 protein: CASSPSGQYNSPLHF
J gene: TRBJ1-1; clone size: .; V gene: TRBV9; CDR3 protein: CASSGEPDMETEAFF
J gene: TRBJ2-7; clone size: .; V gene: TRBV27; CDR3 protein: CASGAAVEQYF
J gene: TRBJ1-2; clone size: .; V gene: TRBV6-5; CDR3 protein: CASSDGPSPYGYTF
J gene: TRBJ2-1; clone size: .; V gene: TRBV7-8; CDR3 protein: CASSPHLSDEQFF
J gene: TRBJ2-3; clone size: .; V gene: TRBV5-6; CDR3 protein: CASSDRRYTQYF
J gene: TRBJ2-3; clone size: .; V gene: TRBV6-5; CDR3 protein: CASSASGLATDTQYF
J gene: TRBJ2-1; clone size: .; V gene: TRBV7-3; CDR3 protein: CASSPPGLAGRNEQFF
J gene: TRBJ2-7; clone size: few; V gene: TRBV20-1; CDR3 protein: CSARPQAGTYEQYF
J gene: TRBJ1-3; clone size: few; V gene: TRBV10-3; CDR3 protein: CAITGGQGSSGNTIYF
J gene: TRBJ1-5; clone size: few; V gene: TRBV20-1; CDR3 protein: CSARSGGTNQPQHF
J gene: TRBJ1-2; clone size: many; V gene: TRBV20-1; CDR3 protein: CSAPREGDYGYTF
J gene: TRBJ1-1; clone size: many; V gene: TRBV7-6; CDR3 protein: CASSLGVTGLNTEAFF
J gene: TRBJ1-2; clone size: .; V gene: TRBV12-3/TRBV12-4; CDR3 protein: CASSLARYGYTF
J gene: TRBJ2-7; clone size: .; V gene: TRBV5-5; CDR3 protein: CASSSTGATVNHEQYF
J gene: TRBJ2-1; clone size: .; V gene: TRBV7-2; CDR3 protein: CASSQSPDTNIYNEQFF
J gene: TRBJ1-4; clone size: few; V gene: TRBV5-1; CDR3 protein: CASSLLAGGYEKLFF
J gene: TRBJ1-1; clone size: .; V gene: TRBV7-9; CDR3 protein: CASSPGMEAFF